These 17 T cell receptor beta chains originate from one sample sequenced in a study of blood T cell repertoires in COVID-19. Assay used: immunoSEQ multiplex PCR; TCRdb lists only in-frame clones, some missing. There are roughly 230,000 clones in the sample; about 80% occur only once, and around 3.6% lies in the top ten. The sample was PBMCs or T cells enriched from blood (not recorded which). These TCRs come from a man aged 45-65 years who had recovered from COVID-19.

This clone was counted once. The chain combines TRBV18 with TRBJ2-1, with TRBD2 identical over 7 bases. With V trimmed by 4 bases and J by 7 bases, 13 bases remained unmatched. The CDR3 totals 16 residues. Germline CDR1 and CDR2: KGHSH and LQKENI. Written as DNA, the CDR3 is TGTGCCAGCTCACTGATCGGCGGGGAGGGAGGAAATGAGCAGTTCTTC. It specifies CASSLIGGEGGNEQFF.

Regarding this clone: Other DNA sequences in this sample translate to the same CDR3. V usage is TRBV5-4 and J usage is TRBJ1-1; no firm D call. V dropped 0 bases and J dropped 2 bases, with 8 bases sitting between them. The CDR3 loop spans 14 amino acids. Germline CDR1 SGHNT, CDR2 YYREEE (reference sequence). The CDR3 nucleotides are TGTGCCAGCAGCTTGGTCGGAGTAAACACTGAAGCTTTCTTT. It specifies CASSLVGVNTEAFF.

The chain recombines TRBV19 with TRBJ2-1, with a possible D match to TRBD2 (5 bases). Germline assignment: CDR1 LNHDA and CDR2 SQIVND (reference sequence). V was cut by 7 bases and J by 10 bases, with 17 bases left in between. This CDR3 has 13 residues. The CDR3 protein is CASTHLDSGEQFF. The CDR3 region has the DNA TGTGCCAGTACGCATTTAGACTCGGGGGAGCAGTTCTTC.

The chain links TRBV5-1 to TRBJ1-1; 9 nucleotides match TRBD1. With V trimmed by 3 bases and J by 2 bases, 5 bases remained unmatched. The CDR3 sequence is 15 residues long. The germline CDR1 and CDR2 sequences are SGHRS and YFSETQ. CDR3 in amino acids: CASSWRDRVNTEAFF. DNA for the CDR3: TGCGCCAGCAGCTGGAGGGACAGGGTCAACACTGAAGCTTTCTTT.

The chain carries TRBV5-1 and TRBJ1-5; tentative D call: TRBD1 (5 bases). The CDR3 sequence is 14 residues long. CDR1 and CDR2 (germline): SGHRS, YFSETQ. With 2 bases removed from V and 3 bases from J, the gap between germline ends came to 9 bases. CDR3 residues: CASSFDSPNQPQHF. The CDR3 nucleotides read TGCGCCAGCAGCTTCGACAGTCCCAATCAGCCCCAGCATTTT.

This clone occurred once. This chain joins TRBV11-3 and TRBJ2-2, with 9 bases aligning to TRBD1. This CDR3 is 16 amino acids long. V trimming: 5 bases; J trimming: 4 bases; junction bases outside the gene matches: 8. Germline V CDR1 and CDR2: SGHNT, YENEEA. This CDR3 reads CASSGRGTGSTGELFF. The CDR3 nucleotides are TGTGCCAGCAGCGGAAGGGGGACAGGGAGCACCGGGGAGCTGTTTTTT.

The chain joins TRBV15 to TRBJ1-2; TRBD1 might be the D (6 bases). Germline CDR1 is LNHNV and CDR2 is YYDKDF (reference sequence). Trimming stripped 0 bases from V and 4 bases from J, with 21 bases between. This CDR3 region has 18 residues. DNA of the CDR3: TGTGCCACCAGCAGAGAGGGGGCGGCGGGGGCGCGTATCTATGGCTACACCTTC. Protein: CATSREGAAGARIYGYTF.

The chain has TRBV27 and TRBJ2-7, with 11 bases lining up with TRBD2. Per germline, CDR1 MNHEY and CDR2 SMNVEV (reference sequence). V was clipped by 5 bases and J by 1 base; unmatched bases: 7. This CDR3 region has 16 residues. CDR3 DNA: TGTGCCAGCAGTCCGGGACTAGCGGCGGGATCCTACGAGCAGTACTTC. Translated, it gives CASSPGLAAGSYEQYF.

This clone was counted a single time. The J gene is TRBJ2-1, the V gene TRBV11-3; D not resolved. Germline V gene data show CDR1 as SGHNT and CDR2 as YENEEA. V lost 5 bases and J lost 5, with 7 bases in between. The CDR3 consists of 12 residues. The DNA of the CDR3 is TGTGCCAGCAGCAGGAGTCACAATGAGCAGTTCTTC. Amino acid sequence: CASSRSHNEQFF.

The CDR3 sequence: CASSFGTGAYEQYF. CDR3 nucleotide sequence: TGTGCCAGCAGTTTTGGGACAGGGGCCTACGAGCAGTACTTC. This rearrangement joins TRBV27 to TRBJ2-7, with TRBD1 matching 10 bases. Per germline, CDR1 MNHEY and CDR2 SMNVEV (reference sequence). The CDR3 extends over 14 amino acids. The V and J ends lost 3 bases and 2 bases, in that order; junction bases with no gene match: 1.

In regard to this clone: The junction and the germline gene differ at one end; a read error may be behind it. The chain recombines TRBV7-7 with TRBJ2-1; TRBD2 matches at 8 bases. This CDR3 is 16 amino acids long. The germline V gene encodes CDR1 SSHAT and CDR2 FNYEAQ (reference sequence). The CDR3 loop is CASSLEGLAGKSEQFF. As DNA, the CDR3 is TGTGCTAGCAGTCTCGAAGGGTTAGCGGGGAAGAGTGAGCAGTTCTTC.

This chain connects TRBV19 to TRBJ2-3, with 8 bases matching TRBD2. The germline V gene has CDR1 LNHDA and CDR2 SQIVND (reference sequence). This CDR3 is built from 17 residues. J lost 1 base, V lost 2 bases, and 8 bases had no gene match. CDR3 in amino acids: CASSILAGGRGTDTQYF. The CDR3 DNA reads TGTGCCAGTAGTATACTGGCGGGGGGCCGAGGCACAGATACGCAGTATTTT.

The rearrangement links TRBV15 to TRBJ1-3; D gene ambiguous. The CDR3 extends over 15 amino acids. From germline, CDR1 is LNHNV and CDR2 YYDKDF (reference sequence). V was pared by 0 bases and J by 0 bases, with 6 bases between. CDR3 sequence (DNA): TGTGCCACCAGCAGAGACCGTTCCTCTGGAAACACCATATATTTT. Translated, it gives CATSRDRSSGNTIYF.

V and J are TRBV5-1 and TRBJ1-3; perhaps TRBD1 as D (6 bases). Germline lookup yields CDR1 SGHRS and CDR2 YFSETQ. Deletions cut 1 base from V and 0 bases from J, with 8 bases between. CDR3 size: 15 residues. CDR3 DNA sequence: TGCGCCAGCAGCTTGCAGGGGAGCTCTGGAAACACCATATATTTT. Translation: CASSLQGSSGNTIYF.

CDR3 nucleotide sequence: TGTGCCAGCAGCCCGGGACTAGCGGGGGGGTTCACCTACGAGCAGTACTTC. This translates into CASSPGLAGGFTYEQYF. The chain carries TRBV4-2 and TRBJ2-7; TRBD2 matches at 16 bases. The V gene end was trimmed by 4 bases and the J gene end by 2 bases; junction bases not matched to a gene: 5. There are 17 residues in the CDR3. Germline lookup yields CDR1 LGHNA and CDR2 YNFKEQ.

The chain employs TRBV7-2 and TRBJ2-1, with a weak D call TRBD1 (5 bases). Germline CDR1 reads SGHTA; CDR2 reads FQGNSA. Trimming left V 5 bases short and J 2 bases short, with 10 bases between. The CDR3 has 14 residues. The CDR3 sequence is CASSPQGPYNEQFF. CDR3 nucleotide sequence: TGTGCCAGCAGCCCCCAGGGCCCCTACAATGAGCAGTTCTTC.

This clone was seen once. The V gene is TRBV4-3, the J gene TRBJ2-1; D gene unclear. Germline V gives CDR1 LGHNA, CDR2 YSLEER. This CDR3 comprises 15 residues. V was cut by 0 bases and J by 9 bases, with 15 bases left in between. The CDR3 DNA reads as TGCGCCAGCAGCCAAGATTCATTGGCGGTTGGTGAGCAGTTCTTC. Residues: CASSQDSLAVGEQFF.